Included here is one TCR beta chain sequence, with context. Its antigen remains unknown. This may be a read error, as it is one base from a much larger clone. The V gene's germline CDR1 is ENHRY and CDR2 SYGVKD. The CDR3 length is 13 residues. Trimming took off 10 bases at V and 6 bases at J, with 15 bases between the two ends. The sample belongs to a study of Graves' ophthalmopathy and Graves' hyperthyroidism. Study results and limitations: For predicting ophthalmopathy progression, the model had 55% to 71% sensitivity and roughly 72% specificity. Most thyroid-expanded clonotypes exceeding 0.001 frequency were also found in blood.

Beta-chain TCR CDR3 regions were amplified from RNA transcripts. First-round RT-PCR relied on HTBI primers, and a second-round multiplex PCR came next. TCRdb ran MiXCR on the multiplex PCR reads and lists one entry per CDR3 protein. The table lists hundreds of thousands of distinct CDR3 sequences, around 40% of them singletons. The specimen sequenced was peripheral blood. The chain combines TRBV10-3 with TRBJ2-2; D is unresolved. The TCR originated in an adult man with Graves' ophthalmopathy. Here the CDR3 reads CATSEDTSGELFF. Written as DNA, the CDR3 is TGTGCCACCAGCGAGGATACATCCGGGGAGCTGTTTTTT.